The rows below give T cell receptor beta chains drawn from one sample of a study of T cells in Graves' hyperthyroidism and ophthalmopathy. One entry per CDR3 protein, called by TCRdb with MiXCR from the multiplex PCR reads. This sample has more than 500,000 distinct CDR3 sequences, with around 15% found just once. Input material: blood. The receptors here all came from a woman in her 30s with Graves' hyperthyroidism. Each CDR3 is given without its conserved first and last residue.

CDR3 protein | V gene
ASSLSRGVGNEQF | TRBV27
ASRISLRSGRVNTEAF | TRBV5-5
AISSGTGPNQPQH | TRBV10-3
ASSPRGNLNYGYT | TRBV13
ASKVERLVTPYAQY | TRBV2
ASSSRILISYEQY | TRBV28
SARPPAGDGPKTQY | TRBV20-1
SARGLTSYEQY | TRBV20-1
ASSSPAVEDRNEQF | TRBV13
ASSQVINTEAF | TRBV14